This record looks at one T cell receptor beta chain sequence and its context. Some clones are missing from TCRdb's copy, which holds only in-frame ones; the method was immunoSEQ multiplex PCR. The data contain roughly 280,000 clones, 84% of them singletons. This record belongs to a study of blood T cell repertoires in COVID-19. CDR1 is LGHDT, CDR2 YNNKEL, per germline (reference sequence). V was shortened by 7 bases and J by 5 bases, with 17 bases between the two germline ends. The CDR3 sequence is 15 residues long. The sequence was obtained from a man between 60 and 75 years old with acute or convalescent COVID-19. The material sequenced was peripheral blood. The chain combines TRBV3-1 (or the pseudogene TRBV3-2) with TRBJ2-2; tentative D call: TRBD1 (5 bases). The DNA of the CDR3 is TGTGCCAGCACCACCCTTGGGGCAGGGACCGGGGAGCTGTTTTTT. It specifies CASTTLGAGTGELFF.